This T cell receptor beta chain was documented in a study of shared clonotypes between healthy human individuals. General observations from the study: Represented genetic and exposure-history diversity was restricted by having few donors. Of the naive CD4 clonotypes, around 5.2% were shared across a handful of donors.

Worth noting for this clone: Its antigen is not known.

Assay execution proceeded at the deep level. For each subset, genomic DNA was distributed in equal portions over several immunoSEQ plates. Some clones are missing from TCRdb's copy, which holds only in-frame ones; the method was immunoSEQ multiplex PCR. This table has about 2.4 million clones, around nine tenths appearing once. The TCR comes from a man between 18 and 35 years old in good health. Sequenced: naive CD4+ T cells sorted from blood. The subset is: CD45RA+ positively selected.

CDR3 DNA sequence: TGTGCCAGCAGCTCAATGTATCAGGGGGGCCTGGACACTGAAGCTTTCTTT. It yields the protein CASSSMYQGGLDTEAFF. V and J are TRBV4-2 and TRBJ1-1, with 7 bases identical to TRBD1. The CDR3 is 17 residues long. CDR1 is LGHNA, CDR2 YNFKEQ, per germline. V lost 5 bases and J lost 3; bases outside the gene matches: 15.